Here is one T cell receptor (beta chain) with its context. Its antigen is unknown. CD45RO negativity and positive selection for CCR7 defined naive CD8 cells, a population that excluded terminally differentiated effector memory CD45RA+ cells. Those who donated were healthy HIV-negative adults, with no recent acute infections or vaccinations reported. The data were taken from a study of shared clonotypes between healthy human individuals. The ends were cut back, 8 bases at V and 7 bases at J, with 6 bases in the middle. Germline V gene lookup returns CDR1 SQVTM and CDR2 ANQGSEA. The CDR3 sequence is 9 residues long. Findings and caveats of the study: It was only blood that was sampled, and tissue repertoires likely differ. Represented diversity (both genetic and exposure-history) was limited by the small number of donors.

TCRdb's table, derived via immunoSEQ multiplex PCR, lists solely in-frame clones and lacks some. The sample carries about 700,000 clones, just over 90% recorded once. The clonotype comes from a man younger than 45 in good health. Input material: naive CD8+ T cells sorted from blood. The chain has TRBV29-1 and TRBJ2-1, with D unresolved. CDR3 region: CSWGNEQFF. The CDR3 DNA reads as TGCAGCTGGGGAAATGAGCAGTTCTTC.